Each of the 5 T cell receptor beta chains below was sequenced from the same sample in a study of OX40 agonist ivuxolimab in advanced cancers. Assay used: immunoSEQ multiplex PCR; TCRdb lists only in-frame clones, some missing. The sample lists about 67,000 clones, approximately 81% occurring once. Here the sequenced sample was CD4+ or CD8+ T cells sorted from blood, taken in a trial of the OX40 agonist ivuxolimab. These receptors were collected from an adult with an advanced solid tumor such as melanoma, head and neck, liver or kidney cancer.

The J gene is TRBJ2-5, the V gene TRBV11-2; tentatively, D is TRBD1 (5 bases). The CDR3 extends over 12 amino acids. V was shortened by 5 bases and J by 10 bases, with 14 bases between the two germline ends. Germline V lookup: CDR1 SGHAT, CDR2 FQNNGV. DNA for the CDR3: TGTGCCAGCAGCCCCTCAGGGTTCGACCAGTACTTC. Translating gives CASSPSGFDQYF.

The chain uses TRBV28 and TRBJ2-5; D perhaps matches TRBD1 (6 bases). The germline V and J ends were trimmed by 5 bases and 5 bases, with 15 bases remaining between them. This CDR3 spans 14 amino acids. The germline V gene has CDR1 MDHEN and CDR2 SYDVKM. In nucleotides, the CDR3 is TGTGCCAGCAGTCGTCCCGGGACACCCGAGACCCAGTACTTC. It codes for CASSRPGTPETQYF.

The chain uses TRBV9 and TRBJ2-3; maybe TRBD2 (6 bases). This CDR3 is 13 amino acids long. Germline V gives CDR1 SGDLS, CDR2 YYNGEE. The V gene lost 7 bases and the J gene lost 1 base, with 10 bases spanning the gap. CDR3 bases: TGTGCCAGCGGGAGGCCGGGCACAGATACGCAGTATTTT. Translation: CASGRPGTDTQYF.

The chain has TRBV7-9 and TRBJ2-7; 7 bases line up with TRBD2. Trimming removed 0 bases from V and 3 bases from J; junction bases left unmatched: 14. This CDR3 has 18 residues. CDR1 is SEHNR and CDR2 is FQNEAQ in the germline V gene (reference sequence). The CDR3 region has the DNA TGTGCCAGCAGCTTAGCCGACGGCACTAGCGCAAGCGACTACGAGCAGTACTTC. Protein: CASSLADGTSASDYEQYF.

This clone has a single count. The V and J genes are TRBV6-1 and TRBJ2-5; TRBD2 matches 7 bases. Trimming removed 0 bases from V and 1 base from J; junction bases left unmatched: 5. The germline gives CDR1 MNHNS, CDR2 SASEGT. The CDR3 totals 16 residues. The CDR3 coding sequence is TGTGCCAGCAGTGAAGCGCCTAGCGGACCCCAAGAGACCCAGTACTTC. Its protein product is CASSEAPSGPQETQYF.